This is a list of T cell receptor beta chains from one sample in a study of cytomegalovirus exposure and HLA in healthy donors. Some clones are missing from TCRdb's copy, which holds only in-frame ones; the method was immunoSEQ multiplex PCR. The sample yields under 200,000 clones, over 75% seen once. Source material: PBMCs. The receptors derive from a woman in her 50s in good health and CMV-seronegative. Both conserved end residues are part of each CDR3. A D gene is named only where the DNA matches it firmly. Size tells how often a clone was seen (once, few, many) or the class of an expanded clone, and some rows leave it out.

NA | NA | TRBJ1-1 | TRBV28 | TGTGCCAGCAGTTTAGCGACAATCAACACTGAAGCTTTCTTT | CASSLATINTEAFF
TRBD2 | few | TRBJ2-5 | TRBV28 | TGTGCCAGCACCCTAAGGCGGGGGGGGGTTCCAGAGACCCAGTACTTC | CASTLRRGGVPETQYF
TRBD2 | NA | TRBJ2-3 | TRBV5-6 | TGTGCCAGCAGCCGCATAGCGGGAGGGCCGGTAGATACGCAGTATTTT | CASSRIAGGPVDTQYF
TRBD1 | NA | TRBJ2-7 | TRBV11-2 | TGTGCCAGCAGCTTAGGGGACAGGCTATCGATCTACGAGCAGTACTTC | CASSLGDRLSIYEQYF
NA | NA | TRBJ2-1 | TRBV29-1 | TGCAGCGTTGATGGTAGCGGCGGTCTCAATGAGCAGTTCTTC | CSVDGSGGLNEQFF
NA | NA | TRBJ2-7 | TRBV29-1 | TGCAGCGTTGAAGTGAGAGGGTCGTCAGGGGTTTCGTACGAGCAGTACTTC | CSVEVRGSSGVSYEQYF
TRBD2 | NA | TRBJ2-5 | TRBV5-1 | TGCGCCAGCAGCTTGGCGGGACTAGCGGGAGAGACCCAGTACTTC | CASSLAGLAGETQYF
NA | NA | TRBJ2-3 | TRBV7-2 | TGTGCCAGCAGGTGGTGGGGCCTCCGGACAGATACGCAGTATTTT | CASRWWGLRTDTQYF
NA | NA | TRBJ1-3 | TRBV28 | TGTGCCAGCAGTTCTTACAGGGGAAACACCATATATTTT | CASSSYRGNTIYF
TRBD1 | NA | TRBJ1-5 | TRBV29-1 | TGCAGCGTTGAAAAGGGGACAGGCCGGTACGGTCAGCCCCAGCATTTT | CSVEKGTGRYGQPQHF
TRBD2 | NA | TRBJ2-1 | TRBV5-6 | TGTGCCAGCAGCTCACTCGGACTAGCGGGGAGACAAAACAATGAGCAGTTCTTC | CASSSLGLAGRQNNEQFF
TRBD2 | few | TRBJ2-7 | TRBV18 | TGTGCCAGCTCACCAGGACTAGCGGGAACCTACGAGCAGTACTTC | CASSPGLAGTYEQYF
TRBD2 | NA | TRBJ2-1 | TRBV28 | TGTGCCAGCAGTTTCGGGGGGGTAGGTCAATATGAGCAGTTCTTC | CASSFGGVGQYEQFF
NA | NA | TRBJ1-4 | TRBV5-4 | TGTGCCAGCAGCTTTAGGGGAGGAAATGAAAAACTGTTTTTT | CASSFRGGNEKLFF
TRBD2 | NA | TRBJ2-1 | TRBV28 | TGTGCCAGCAGTTTAGAGTCTAGCGGGAGGGCCTACCCCGCCTACAATGAGCAGTTCTTC | CASSLESSGRAYPAYNEQFF
TRBD1 | NA | TRBJ1-2 | TRBV2 | TGTGCCAGCACCCCGTTTACAGGGGGCTATGGCTACACCTTC | CASTPFTGGYGYTF
NA | NA | TRBJ1-4 | TRBV28 | TGTGCCAGCAGTTCCCCAGGGGAAAATGAAAAACTGTTTTTT | CASSSPGENEKLFF
NA | NA | TRBJ2-1 | TRBV2 | TGTGCCAGCAGTAGGGACGGGAGCTCCTACAATGAGCAGTTCTTC | CASSRDGSSYNEQFF
TRBD2 | NA | TRBJ2-1 | TRBV28 | TGTGCCAGCAGTTTTGGGACTAGGGACTCCTACAATGAGCAGTTCTTC | CASSFGTRDSYNEQFF
NA | few | TRBJ1-4 | TRBV28 | TGTGCCAGCAGGTCCAGTGAAAAACTGTTTTTT | CASRSSEKLFF
NA | few | TRBJ2-5 | TRBV2 | TGTGCCAGCAGCGAATGGGGCAGGGAGACCCAGTACTTC | CASSEWGRETQYF
NA | NA | TRBJ1-4 | TRBV27 | TGTGCCAGCAGTTCCCTGGCAGCAACTAATGAAAAACTGTTTTTT | CASSSLAATNEKLFF
TRBD1 | NA | TRBJ2-7 | TRBV2 | TGTGCCAGGGGGGACAGGGCCTTGGAGCAGTACTTC | CARGDRALEQYF
NA | NA | TRBJ2-7 | TRBV10-1 | TGCGCCATCCTTAGGTCAGGCGAGCAGTACTTC | CAILRSGEQYF
TRBD1 | NA | TRBJ2-1 | TRBV5-1 | TGCGCCAGCAGTACCTCACAGGGGAAGGCCAATGAGCAGTTCTTC | CASSTSQGKANEQFF
TRBD1 | NA | TRBJ1-2 | TRBV6-1 | TGTGCCAGCACCGGTGACAGGGGGGTATATGGCTACACCTTC | CASTGDRGVYGYTF